This T cell receptor (beta chain) emerged from a study of cytomegalovirus exposure and HLA in healthy donors. Study-level findings and limits: A later analysis found that most CMV-associated TCR beta chains appeared HLA-restricted.

Primers for the PCR totalled 60 Vbeta and 13 Jbeta. Here immunoSEQ multiplex PCR was the method, and the copy in TCRdb shows in-frame clones only, minus some. This sample has tens of thousands of clones, with roughly four fifths found just once. The V gene lost 5 bases and the J gene lost 3 bases, with 12 bases spanning the gap. The CDR3 totals 14 residues. Germline CDR1 reads SGHTA; CDR2 reads FQGNSA. This clone was detected only once. Its antigen is unidentified. The sample has other DNA sequences that encode this CDR3 too. This chain uses TRBV7-2 with TRBJ2-3; maybe TRBD2 (5 bases). This receptor was taken from a human donor in good health. Sequencing was performed on PBMCs. The CDR3 is CASSLTRGTDTQYF. CDR3 nucleotide sequence: TGTGCCAGCAGCCTCACACGAGGGACAGATACGCAGTATTTT. Variable domain in full (rest from reference TRBV7-2 and TRBJ2-3): GAGVSQSPSNKVTEKGKDVELRCDPISGHTALYWYRQSLGQGLEFLIYFQGNSAPDKSGLPSDRFSAERTGGSVSTLTIQRTQQEDSAVYLCASSLTRGTDTQYFGPGTRLTVL.